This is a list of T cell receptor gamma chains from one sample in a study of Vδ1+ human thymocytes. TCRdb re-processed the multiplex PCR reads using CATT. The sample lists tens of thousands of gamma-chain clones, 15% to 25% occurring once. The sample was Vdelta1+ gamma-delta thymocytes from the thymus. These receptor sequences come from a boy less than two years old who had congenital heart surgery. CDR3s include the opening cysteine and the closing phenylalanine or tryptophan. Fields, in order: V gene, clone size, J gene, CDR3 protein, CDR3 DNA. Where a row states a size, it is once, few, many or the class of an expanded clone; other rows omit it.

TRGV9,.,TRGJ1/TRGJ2,CALWEVRQNYYKKLF,TGTGCCTTGTGGGAGGTGCGGCAGAATTATTATAAGAAACTCTTT
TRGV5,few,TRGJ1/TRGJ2,CATWDKRKDYKKLF,TGTGCCACCTGGGACAAACGAAAAGATTATAAGAAACTCTTT
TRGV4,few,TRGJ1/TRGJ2,CATWDLDYKKLF,TGTGCCACCTGGGATCTAGATTATAAGAAACTCTTT
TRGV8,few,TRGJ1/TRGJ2,CATWVSYYKKLF,TGTGCCACCTGGGTCTCATATTATAAGAAACTCTTT
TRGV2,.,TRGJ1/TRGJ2,CATWSLVAGKLF,TGTGCCACCTGGTCCCTAGTGGCGGGGAAACTCTTT
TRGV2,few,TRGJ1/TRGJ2,CATWDGPFGSEHKKLF,TGTGCCACCTGGGACGGGCCCTTCGGGTCTGAGCATAAGAAACTCTTT
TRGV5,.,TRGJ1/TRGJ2,CATWDPWRNKKLF,TGTGCCACCTGGGACCCGTGGAGGAATAAGAAACTCTTT
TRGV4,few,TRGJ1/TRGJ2,CATWDGRSQPAYYKKLF,TGTGCCACCTGGGATGGGCGATCGCAACCCGCTTATTATAAGAAACTCTTT
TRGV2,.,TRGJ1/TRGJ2,CATWDGLGYKKLF,TGTGCCACCTGGGACGGGCTAGGATATAAGAAACTCTTT
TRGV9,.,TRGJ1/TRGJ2,CALWEPSITVNYYKKLF,TGTGCCTTGTGGGAGCCATCCATCACCGTTAATTATTATAAGAAACTCTTT
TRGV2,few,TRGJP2,CATWDGLRNDWINTF,TGTGCCACCTGGGACGGGCTGAGAAACGACTGGATCAATACGTTT
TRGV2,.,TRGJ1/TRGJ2,CATWDGLEKLF,TGTGCCACCTGGGACGGGCTCGAGAAACTCTTT
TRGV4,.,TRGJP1,CATWDGPGWFKIF,TGTGCCACCTGGGATGGGCCTGGTTGGTTCAAGATATTT
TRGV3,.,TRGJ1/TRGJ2,CATWDGENYYKKLF,TGTGCCACCTGGGACGGTGAGAATTATTATAAGAAACTCTTT
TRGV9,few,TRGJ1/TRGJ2,CALWEASRRYYKKLF,TGTGCCTTGTGGGAGGCTTCCCGTAGATATTATAAGAAACTCTTT
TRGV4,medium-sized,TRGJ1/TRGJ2,CATWDGYKKLF,TGTGCCACCTGGGATGGGTATAAGAAACTCTTT
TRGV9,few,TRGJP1,CALWEVYGTGWFKIF,TGTGCCTTGTGGGAGGTGTATGGCACTGGTTGGTTCAAGATATTT
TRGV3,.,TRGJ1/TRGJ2,CATWDRPWYKKLF,TGTGCCACCTGGGACAGGCCATGGTATAAGAAACTCTTT
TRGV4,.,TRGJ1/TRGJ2,CATWDGGGYYKKLF,TGTGCCACCTGGGATGGGGGGGGTTATTATAAGAAACTCTTT
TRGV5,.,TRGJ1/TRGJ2,CATWDRQKKLF,TGTGCCACCTGGGACAGGCAAAAGAAACTCTTT
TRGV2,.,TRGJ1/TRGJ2,CATWDEYGKLF,TGTGCCACCTGGGACGAATACGGGAAACTCTTT
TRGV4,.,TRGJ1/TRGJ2,CATWDGRRYYKKLF,TGTGCCACCTGGGATGGGCGGCGGTATTATAAGAAACTCTTT
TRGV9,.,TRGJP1,CALWEVTPTTGWFKIF,TGTGCCTTGTGGGAGGTAACTCCTACCACTGGTTGGTTCAAGATATTT
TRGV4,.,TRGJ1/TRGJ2,CATWAWGIPYYKKLF,TGTGCCACCTGGGCCTGGGGGATCCCTTATTATAAGAAACTCTTT
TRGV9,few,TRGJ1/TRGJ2,CALWDPTQDYRPGAQDYYKKLF,TGTGCCTTGTGGGATCCCACACAAGACTACCGCCCAGGTGCACAGGATTATTATAAGAAACTCTTT
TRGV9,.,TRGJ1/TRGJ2,CALWGNRHYKKLF,TGTGCCTTGTGGGGGAACCGACATTATAAGAAACTCTTT
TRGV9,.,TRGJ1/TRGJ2,CALWEVRRSYKKLF,TGCGCCTTGTGGGAGGTGCGGAGGAGTTATAAGAAACTCTTT